This passage covers 8 T cell receptor beta chains from one sample sequenced in a study of liver allograft versus peripheral blood T cells. Whole-study context: Repertoires from peripheral blood of liver transplant recipients were compared with those inside their transplanted livers.

MiXCR was run by TCRdb on the reads, yielding one entry per CDR3 protein. The sample contains some 3,500 distinct CDR3 sequences, roughly 15% of which appear only once. The receptors here all came from a human patient who had a liver transplant. Among the T cells, some may be from the graft donor.

A remark on this clonotype: At one of its ends the junction is not consistent with the germline gene, which may arise from a read error. The chain uses TRBV19 and TRBJ2-2; D may be TRBD1 or TRBD2 (5 bases each). The CDR3 spans 13 residues. The germline V gene has CDR1 LNHDA and CDR2 SQIVND (reference sequence). The CDR3 DNA follows: TGTGCCAGTAGTAAGGCAGGGTTCGGGGAGCTGTTCTTT. Protein sequence: CASSKAGFGELFF.

In this sample, this clonotype is medium-sized. The genes are TRBV27 and TRBJ2-6; D is unresolved. The CDR3 extends over 15 amino acids. Deletions cut 6 bases from V and 0 bases from J, with 9 bases between. CDR1 is MNHEY and CDR2 is SMNVEV in the germline V gene (reference sequence). CDR3 sequence: CASSRLTSGANVLTF. DNA of the CDR3: TGTGCCAGCAGCCGCCTCACCTCTGGGGCCAACGTCCTGACTTTC.

This clonotype is termed medium-sized (0.01 to 0.1%). The chain combines TRBV6-1 with TRBJ2-7, with a tentative D call TRBD1 (5 bases). Between the trimmed V and J ends, which lost 6 bases and 6 bases, there was a span of 15 bases. The CDR3 is made up of 13 amino acids. Germline V CDR1 and CDR2: MNHNS, SASEGT. The CDR3 protein is CASRLSQGFEQYF. In DNA form, the CDR3 reads TGTGCCAGCAGATTATCCCAGGGTTTCGAGCAGTACTTC.

This clonotype is medium-sized within its sample. The rearrangement uses TRBV30 and TRBJ2-5; the D call may be TRBD1 or TRBD2 (7 bases each). V gave up 1 base and J gave up 10 bases, with 19 bases separating them. The CDR3 runs to 14 residues. Per germline, CDR1 GTSNPN and CDR2 SVGIG (reference sequence). CDR3 residues: CAWSGAGGVDLQYF. DNA of the CDR3: TGTGCCTGGAGTGGGGCAGGGGGGGTGGATCTCCAGTACTTC.

The chain is built from TRBV29-1 and TRBJ1-3, with D uncertain. The CDR3 loop spans 13 amino acids. Germline CDR1 is SQVTM and CDR2 is ANQGSEA. Trimming removed 4 bases from V and 2 bases from J, with 9 bases in between. Here the CDR3 reads CSVVGTTGNTIYF. In DNA, the CDR3 is TGCAGCGTTGTAGGTACAACTGGAAACACCATATATTTT.

This clonotype rates as medium-sized. The rearrangement links TRBV6-1 to TRBJ2-7, with TRBD1 matching over 11 bases. There are 15 residues in the CDR3. The germline V gene has CDR1 MNHNS and CDR2 SASEGT. With 1 base clipped from V and 4 bases from J, the junction kept 3 bases outside the gene matches. CDR3 protein: CASSEVGTGGYEQYF. Here the CDR3 DNA reads TGTGCCAGCAGTGAAGTTGGGACAGGGGGGTACGAGCAGTACTTC.

This clonotype is medium-sized (0.01 to 0.1%) in the sample. The chain is built from TRBV27 and TRBJ2-1; 12 nucleotides match TRBD2. The CDR3 is 16 amino acids. Trimming at V came to 4 bases and at J to 7 bases, leaving 8 bases not matched to a gene. The V gene's germline CDR1 is MNHEY and CDR2 SMNVEV (reference sequence). CDR3 sequence: CASSSLGTSGGNEQFF. DNA for the CDR3: TGTGCCAGCAGTTCCTTGGGAACTAGCGGGGGGAATGAGCAGTTCTTC.

This chain connects TRBV9 to TRBJ2-7, with TRBD2 identical over 8 bases. V dropped 2 bases and J dropped 6; count of bases not matched to a gene: 10. The length of the CDR3 is 15 residues. Germline loops: CDR1 SGDLS, CDR2 YYNGEE. CDR3 sequence reads: CASSVGGGLVGEQYF. DNA of the CDR3: TGTGCCAGCAGCGTTGGAGGGGGACTAGTCGGCGAGCAGTACTTC.